This entry concerns a single TCR beta chain. The data originate from a study of blood T cell repertoires in COVID-19. Across the study: Samples representing acute and convalescent COVID-19 were sourced from the United States, Italy and Spain. T cells, B-cell-depleted T cells, or PBMCs supplied cDNA or gDNA.

The authors' processing: Amplification from reference gene primers served as the basis for estimated nucleated cell counts. The method was immunoSEQ multiplex PCR; TCRdb's version includes in-frame clones alone and lacks a portion of them. Clone size and V and J calls were adopted from that table, with D and trimming inferred from the DNA. The sample contains some 150,000 clones, around 83% of which appear only once. The CDR3 runs 15 residues. The ends lost 5 bases at V and 4 bases at J; junction bases unmatched: 4. The germline V gene encodes CDR1 LNHDA and CDR2 SQIVND (reference sequence). The origin of this receptor is a human donor with acute or convalescent COVID-19. The donor label of this sample is uncertain. The V gene is TRBV19, the J gene TRBJ2-2; 10 bases fit TRBD1. Sequencing was done on a sample of peripheral blood. The CDR3 DNA reads as TGTGCCAGTAGTCCCGGACAGGGGGGCACCGGGGAGCTGTTTTTT. Protein product: CASSPGQGGTGELFF. Filled out from reference TRBV19 and TRBJ2-2, the complete variable domain reads DGGITQSPKYLFRKEGQNVTLSCEQNLNHDAMYWYRQDPGQGLRLIYYSQIVNDFQKGDIAEGYSVSREKKESFPLTVTSAQKNPTAFYLCASSPGQGGTGELFFGEGSRLTVL.